Below, 27 T cell receptor beta chains from the same sample are listed, as sequenced in a study of blood T cell repertoires in COVID-19. This table comes from immunoSEQ multiplex PCR, and its TCRdb copy is limited to in-frame clones, with some not included. Counted here are about 20,000 clones, 70% to 90% occurring once; the ten biggest clones make up 6% to 9%. What was sequenced was peripheral blood. The receptor set was obtained from a human donor with active COVID-19. The donor label of this sample is uncertain.

The J gene is TRBJ2-2, the V gene TRBV18, with unresolved D. Germline loops: CDR1 KGHSH, CDR2 LQKENI. The CDR3 is made up of 14 amino acids. Between the trimmed V and J ends, which lost 4 bases and 2 bases, there was a span of 8 bases. The CDR3 DNA reads TGTGCCAGCTCACTTCTAGACAACACCGGGGAGCTGTTTTTT. Protein: CASSLLDNTGELFF. Filled out from reference TRBV18 and TRBJ2-2, the complete variable domain reads NAGVMQNPRHLVRRRGQEARLRCSPMKGHSHVYWYRQLPEEGLKFMVYLQKENIIDESGMPKERFSAEFPKEGPSILRIQQVVRGDSAAYFCASSLLDNTGELFFGEGSRLTVL.

The V call is TRBV25-1, the J call TRBJ2-1; TRBD2 agrees at 7 bases. This CDR3 has 16 amino acids. CDR1 is MGHDK, CDR2 SYGVNS, per germline. The trim removed 8 bases at V and 2 bases at J, leaving 12 bases unmatched. CDR3 region: CASEEWGGDTYNEQFF. The CDR3 DNA sequence: TGTGCCAGCGAGGAGTGGGGGGGGGATACCTACAATGAGCAGTTCTTC.

This clone has a single count. The gene calls are TRBV28 and TRBJ2-7, with D hard to call. V shed 6 bases and J shed 1 base, with 13 bases lying between them. The CDR3 totals 14 residues. Germline values: CDR1 MDHEN, CDR2 SYDVKM. CDR3 amino acids: CASRARTISYEQYF. The CDR3 nucleotides are TGTGCCAGCAGGGCGAGAACTATTTCCTACGAGCAGTACTTC.

This chain connects TRBV18 to TRBJ2-3, with 11 bases fitting TRBD2. The germline gives CDR1 KGHSH, CDR2 LQKENI. Trimming at V came to 5 bases and at J to 4 bases, leaving 8 bases not matched to a gene. This CDR3 comprises 16 residues. The chain's CDR3 is CASSESLAGGADTQYF. The CDR3 nucleotides read TGTGCCAGCTCAGAGTCCCTAGCGGGAGGCGCAGATACGCAGTATTTT. Complete variable domain (other parts from reference TRBV18 and TRBJ2-3): NAGVMQNPRHLVRRRGQEARLRCSPMKGHSHVYWYRQLPEEGLKFMVYLQKENIIDESGMPKERFSAEFPKEGPSILRIQQVVRGDSAAYFCASSESLAGGADTQYFGPGTRLTVL.

This clone came up a few times. The chain couples TRBV19 to TRBJ2-7, with 10 bases aligning to TRBD1. Germline V gene data show CDR1 as LNHDA and CDR2 as SQIVND (reference sequence). The V segment lost 6 bases and the J segment 1 base; nucleotides outside the gene matches: 3. The CDR3 contains 14 residues. This chain's CDR3 is CASRRTGGSYEQYF. The CDR3 nucleotides read TGTGCCAGTAGAAGGACAGGGGGTTCCTACGAGCAGTACTTC.

The gene calls are TRBV6-5 and TRBJ2-1; tentatively, D is TRBD2 (6 bases). This CDR3 is 15 amino acids long. CDR1 is MNHEY, CDR2 SVGAGI, per germline. Trimming pared 0 bases from V and 3 bases from J, leaving 9 bases between. CDR3 sequence: CASSYSRGLYNEQFF. The CDR3 nucleotides read TGTGCCAGCAGTTACTCCCGGGGACTCTACAATGAGCAGTTCTTC.

J is TRBJ2-2 and V is TRBV9, with 10 bases matching TRBD2. Trimming at V came to 0 bases and at J to 5 bases, leaving 4 bases not matched to a gene. CDR3 length equals 16 residues. Looked up from germline, CDR1 is SGDLS and CDR2 is YYNGEE. The CDR3 bases are TGTGCCAGCAGCGTAGAAGCGGGAGGGTGGACCGGGGAGCTGTTTTTT. It codes for CASSVEAGGWTGELFF.

V usage is TRBV19 and J usage is TRBJ1-3; D gene ambiguous. CDR1 is LNHDA and CDR2 is SQIVND in the germline V gene (reference sequence). CDR3 length: 14 amino acids. V gave up 10 bases and J gave up 0 bases, with 13 bases separating them. In DNA, the CDR3 is TGTGCCACCACCCGGGGTGTCTCTGGAAACACCATATATTTT. Its translation is CATTRGVSGNTIYF.

This clone is a singleton in its sample. The chain joins TRBV15 to TRBJ1-3; no definite D call. V shed 5 bases and J shed 2 bases, with 16 bases lying between them. Per germline, CDR1 LNHNV and CDR2 YYDKDF (reference sequence). The CDR3 runs to 16 residues. The CDR3 here is CATSAGGWVAGNTIYF. The CDR3 nucleotides are TGTGCCACCAGCGCGGGAGGGTGGGTCGCTGGAAACACCATATATTTT.

The chain has TRBV7-9 and TRBJ2-3; D may be TRBD2 (5 bases). Germline V gene sequence: CDR1 SEHNR, CDR2 FQNEAQ (reference sequence). V was trimmed by 10 bases and J by 0 bases, leaving 11 bases between them. The CDR3 is 13 amino acids. This chain's CDR3 is CATRPGSTDTQYF. CDR3 sequence (DNA): TGTGCCACCCGTCCGGGGAGCACAGATACGCAGTATTTT.

The chain has TRBV3-1 (or the pseudogene TRBV3-2) and TRBJ2-6, with 9 bases aligning to TRBD1. CDR1 is LGHDT and CDR2 is YNNKEL in the germline V gene (reference sequence). The CDR3 sequence is 19 residues long. V gave up 0 bases and J gave up 2 bases; unmatched junction bases: 8. The CDR3: CASSQDHGTGLPGANVLTF. CDR3 nucleotides: TGTGCCAGCAGCCAAGATCACGGGACAGGGTTACCTGGGGCCAACGTCCTGACTTTC.

J is TRBJ1-2 and V is TRBV18, with no clear D. The germline CDR1 and CDR2 sequences are KGHSH and LQKENI. The V gene lost 6 bases and the J gene lost 0 bases, with 11 bases spanning the gap. CDR3 length: 14 amino acids. CDR3 DNA: TGTGCCAGCTCTGAGTCGGGTTCTAACTATGGCTACACCTTC. Its translation is CASSESGSNYGYTF.

The chain is built from TRBV5-5 and TRBJ2-3; a possible D gene is TRBD2 (5 bases). This CDR3 is built from 14 residues. V lost 2 bases, J lost 2 bases, and 9 bases lay in between. In germline, CDR1 is SGHKS, CDR2 YYEKEE (reference sequence). The CDR3 bases are TGTGCCAGCAGCTTATTCGGGGACACAGATACGCAGTATTTT. Translating it yields CASSLFGDTDTQYF.

This sequence joins TRBV6-5 and TRBJ2-1; TRBD1 aligns across 11 bases. The CDR3 length is 13 residues. Per germline, CDR1 MNHEY and CDR2 SVGAGI. V was clipped by 7 bases and J by 7 bases; unmatched bases: 3. In DNA form, the CDR3 reads TGTGCCAGCACGGACAGGGGGCTAAATGAGCAGTTCTTC. Translated: CASTDRGLNEQFF.

V usage is TRBV5-1 and J usage is TRBJ2-7, with TRBD1 as a possible D gene (6 bases). V dropped 1 base and J dropped 6 bases, with 8 bases sitting between them. The CDR3 length is 12 residues. The V gene's germline CDR1 is SGHRS and CDR2 YFSETQ. The CDR3 sequence is CASSLTGSEQYF. In nucleotides, the CDR3 is TGCGCCAGCAGCTTGACAGGGTCCGAGCAGTACTTC.

The CDR3 region is CAISVSGPQAYNEQFF. Written as DNA, the CDR3 is TGTGCCATCAGTGTAAGCGGGCCTCAAGCCTACAATGAGCAGTTCTTC. The chain employs TRBV10-3 and TRBJ2-1, with a tentative D call TRBD2 (6 bases). CDR3 length equals 16 residues. V dropped 4 bases and J dropped 2 bases, with 15 bases sitting between them. Germline V lookup: CDR1 ENHRY, CDR2 SYGVKD.

The chain has TRBV5-1 and TRBJ2-7, with 13 bases lining up with TRBD2. This CDR3 is 14 amino acids long. The trim removed 3 bases at V and 6 bases at J, leaving 3 bases unmatched. Per the germline V gene, CDR1 is SGHRS and CDR2 is YFSETQ. The CDR3 DNA reads as TGCGCCAGCAGCTGGACTAGCGGGAGTGTCGAGCAGTACTTC. It translates to CASSWTSGSVEQYF.

The genes are TRBV25-1 and TRBJ2-7; TRBD1 agrees at 11 bases. Germline trimming cut 5 bases from V and 7 bases from J; bases unmatched to any gene: 7. CDR1 MGHDK and CDR2 SYGVNS come from the germline V gene. The CDR3 loop spans 14 amino acids. The CDR3 loop reads CASSLGQGVREQYF. CDR3 DNA sequence: TGTGCCAGCAGTCTGGGACAGGGGGTTAGGGAGCAGTACTTC.

V and J are TRBV10-3 and TRBJ2-7, with 7 bases lining up with TRBD1. From germline, CDR1 is ENHRY and CDR2 SYGVKD. There are 14 residues in the CDR3. Germline trimming cut 6 bases from V and 0 bases from J; bases unmatched to any gene: 5. CDR3 sequence reads: CAIRTGSNSYEQYF. The CDR3 bases are TGTGCCATCAGGACAGGGTCGAACTCCTACGAGCAGTACTTC.

The V call is TRBV5-4, the J call TRBJ2-7; 11 nucleotides agree with TRBD1. CDR3 length: 15 amino acids. V shed 3 bases, J shed 3 bases, and the junction held 5 bases outside the gene matches. The V gene's germline CDR1 is SGHNT and CDR2 YYREEE (reference sequence). CDR3: CASSSGQGGFYEQYF. The DNA for the CDR3 is TGTGCCAGCAGCTCGGGACAGGGGGGGTTCTACGAGCAGTACTTC.

The chain joins TRBV24-1 to TRBJ2-3; 8 bases fit TRBD1. The CDR3 spans 17 residues. The germline V gene encodes CDR1 KGHDR and CDR2 SFDVKD. Trimming took 3 bases from V and 2 from J; bases not matched to a gene: 9. Here the CDR3 DNA reads TGTGCCACCAGTGATGCAGGACAGGGCCCTAACACAGATACGCAGTATTTT. It yields the protein CATSDAGQGPNTDTQYF.

The V call is TRBV7-9, the J call TRBJ2-7, with 7 bases lining up with TRBD1. Germline assignment: CDR1 SEHNR and CDR2 FQNEAQ (reference sequence). Trimming removed 5 bases from V and 6 bases from J; junction bases left unmatched: 10. This CDR3 has 14 amino acids. The chain's CDR3 is CASSGTRGGSEQYF. DNA of the CDR3: TGTGCCAGCAGCGGGACCCGAGGGGGCTCCGAGCAGTACTTC.

V usage is TRBV4-1 and J usage is TRBJ2-7, with 7 nucleotides matching TRBD2. Germline V gene lookup returns CDR1 MGHRA and CDR2 YSYEKL. The CDR3 is 15 residues long. Trimming cost V 1 base and J 3 bases; bases outside gene matches: 6. The DNA for the CDR3 is TGCGCCAGCAGCCAAGTAGGGGAGCGGGACTACGAGCAGTACTTC. This gives the protein CASSQVGERDYEQYF.

The chain has TRBV28 and TRBJ1-2; 9 nucleotides agree with TRBD1. CDR1 and CDR2 from the germline V gene are MDHEN and SYDVKM. V gave up 5 bases and J gave up 4 bases; unmatched junction bases: 5. This CDR3 has 14 residues. This chain's CDR3 is CASSPGQGLYGYTF. CDR3 bases: TGTGCCAGCAGTCCGGGACAGGGACTCTATGGCTACACCTTC.

The rearrangement links TRBV5-5 to TRBJ2-5, with TRBD2 identical over 7 bases. Unmatched junction bases numbered 6, after V lost 0 bases and J lost 7 bases. Germline CDR1 reads SGHKS; CDR2 reads YYEKEE (reference sequence). The CDR3 has 14 amino acids. The CDR3 DNA follows: TGTGCCAGCAGCTTGGCCCAAGGGGAGGGGACCCAGTACTTC. Translation gives CASSLAQGEGTQYF. Complete variable domain (other parts from reference TRBV5-5 and TRBJ2-5): DAGVTQSPTHLIKTRGQQVTLRCSPISGHKSVSWYQQVLGQGPQFIFQYYEKEERGRGNFPDRFSARQFPNYSSELNVNALLLGDSALYLCASSLAQGEGTQYFGPGTRLLVL.

By sample fraction, this clone is medium-sized (0.01 to 0.1%). CDR3 nucleotides: TGTGCCAGCTGGACAGGCCAAGACTCCTACAATGAGCAGTTCTTC. Translating gives CASWTGQDSYNEQFF. The rearrangement links TRBV28 to TRBJ2-1; TRBD1 agrees at 7 bases. This CDR3 spans 15 amino acids. V lost 8 bases, J lost 0 bases, and 7 bases stayed unmatched. Germline values: CDR1 MDHEN, CDR2 SYDVKM.

The chain uses TRBV6-5 and TRBJ1-1; maybe TRBD1 (5 bases). This CDR3 spans 15 amino acids. The ends were cut back, 0 bases at V and 0 bases at J, with 8 bases in the middle. Germline V gene lookup returns CDR1 MNHEY and CDR2 SVGAGI. The CDR3 loop reads CASSYSRTMNTEAFF. The DNA of the CDR3 is TGTGCCAGCAGTTACTCCAGGACAATGAACACTGAAGCTTTCTTT.